One and the same sample provided the 23 T cell receptor beta chains below, sequenced in a study of T cell repertoires in cytomegalovirus infection. One entry per CDR3 protein, called by TCRdb with MiXCR from the reads. The table lists 110,000 to 150,000 distinct CDR3 sequences, roughly a third of them singletons, with roughly 51% in the top ten. Their recognized antigens are unknown. The source was CD8+ T cells from cultured PBMCs, collected from culture after CMV antigen stimulation. These receptors were taken from a human donor in good health (CMV status not recorded). Some clones in this sample may be carry-over from other donors' samples.

The table lists this clonotype with a few counts. The chain employs TRBV12-3 or TRBV12-4 and TRBJ2-1; D remains unclear. Trimming left V 0 bases short and J 9 bases short, with 9 bases between. The CDR3 is 13 amino acids. CDR3 in DNA: TGTGCCAGCAGTTTAGCTGGCCACCTTGAGCAGTTCTTC. This gives the protein CASSLAGHLEQFF.

This clonotype was detected ten times or more. The rearrangement uses TRBV6-1 and TRBJ2-1, with D perhaps given as TRBD1 or TRBD2 (5 bases each). CDR1 and CDR2 from the germline V gene are MNHNS and SASEGT. This CDR3 is 14 amino acids long. Trimming stripped 7 bases from V and 0 bases from J, with 10 bases between. Here the CDR3 reads CASIRGRSYNEQFF. CDR3 bases: TGTGCCAGCATCCGGGGCCGCTCCTACAATGAGCAGTTCTTC.

This clonotype has at least ten counts. The J gene is TRBJ2-3, the V gene TRBV7-2; D is ambiguous. Germline CDR1 and CDR2: SGHTA and FQGNSA. This CDR3 has 15 amino acids. Between the trimmed V and J ends, which lost 4 bases and 0 bases, there was a span of 11 bases. Here the CDR3 reads CASSSTMASTDTQYF. The CDR3 DNA reads TGTGCCAGCAGCTCCACCATGGCCAGCACAGATACGCAGTATTTT.

The chain recombines TRBV2 with TRBJ2-5, with 7 bases fitting TRBD2. Germline V gives CDR1 SNHLY, CDR2 FYNNEI. Losses at the gene ends were 3 bases for V and 5 bases for J; bases not matched to a gene: 9. The CDR3 runs to 15 residues. CDR3 in DNA: TGTGCCAGCAGTGATCTAGCGGCGTCCCTCGAGACCCAGTACTTC. Translation gives CASSDLAASLETQYF.

This clonotype was detected only a few times. The chain recombines TRBV27 with TRBJ2-7; a weak D match, TRBD1 (5 bases). CDR3 length: 13 amino acids. Germline lookup yields CDR1 MNHEY and CDR2 SMNVEV (reference sequence). V was trimmed by 6 bases and J by 0 bases, leaving 9 bases between them. This chain's CDR3 is CASRPGISYEQYF. The CDR3 coding sequence is TGTGCCAGCAGGCCAGGGATCTCCTACGAGCAGTACTTC.

This clonotype turned up a few times. In DNA form, the CDR3 reads TGTGCCAGCACCCAGTGGTCCAGCGGGGTCTCCGAGCAGTACTTC. Protein product: CASTQWSSGVSEQYF. V gene TRBV7-6 combines with J gene TRBJ2-7; TRBD2 aligns across 7 bases. CDR1 is SGHVS, CDR2 FNYEAQ, per germline. CDR3 length equals 15 residues. The J segment lost 6 bases and the V segment lost 7 bases, leaving 15 bases of the junction unmatched.

This clonotype was observed a handful of times. V gene TRBV28 combines with J gene TRBJ2-5; no clear D gene. Germline V gives CDR1 MDHEN, CDR2 SYDVKM. V gave up 1 base and J gave up 5 bases, with 11 bases separating them. This CDR3 is built from 14 residues. The CDR3 region is CASSLFTGGETQYF. The CDR3 DNA is TGTGCCAGCAGTTTATTCACGGGTGGCGAGACCCAGTACTTC.

The chain links TRBV7-9 to TRBJ2-1; no clear D gene. Per the germline V gene, CDR1 is SEHNR and CDR2 is FQNEAQ (reference sequence). Trimming left V 2 bases short and J 2 bases short, with 10 bases between. The CDR3 has 15 residues. CDR3 in DNA: TGTGCCAGCAGCTTAATCGTGCGGCCCTACAATGAGCAGTTCTTC. It translates to CASSLIVRPYNEQFF.

This chain joins TRBV4-2 and TRBJ2-3; TRBD2 aligns across 10 bases. CDR3 length: 17 amino acids. With 3 bases clipped from V and 2 bases from J, the junction kept 8 bases outside the gene matches. Germline-derived CDR1 and CDR2 are LGHNA and YNFKEQ. In nucleotides, the CDR3 is TGTGCCAGCAGCCACTCCAGCGGGGGGGATCCCACAGATACGCAGTATTTT. Translated: CASSHSSGGDPTDTQYF.

The chain recombines TRBV10-3 with TRBJ2-7; 9 bases align to TRBD1. The CDR3 runs to 14 residues. V gave up 10 bases and J gave up 7 bases; unmatched junction bases: 14. Germline assignment: CDR1 ENHRY and CDR2 SYGVKD. The CDR3 DNA follows: TGTGCCACCTGGGTGGGACAGGGACCTCAGGAGCAGTACTTC. It is translated as CATWVGQGPQEQYF.

V and J are TRBV2 and TRBJ2-1; 7 bases map to TRBD1. V was clipped by 7 bases and J by 6 bases; unmatched bases: 3. Germline values: CDR1 SNHLY, CDR2 FYNNEI. The CDR3 covers 12 residues. Written as DNA, the CDR3 is TGTGCCAGCAAGACAGGGCTCAATGAGCAGTTCTTC. Amino acids: CASKTGLNEQFF.

The chain couples TRBV6-6 to TRBJ2-1, with D perhaps given as TRBD1 or TRBD2 (5 bases each). CDR3 size: 17 residues. The germline gives CDR1 MNHNY, CDR2 SVGAGI (reference sequence). V shed 0 bases and J shed 0 bases, with 12 bases lying between them. CDR3 sequence: CASSYSDGDLSYNEQFF. The CDR3 nucleotides read TGTGCCAGCAGTTACTCGGACGGGGACCTCTCCTACAATGAGCAGTTCTTC.

J is TRBJ2-5 and V is TRBV27, with TRBD2 as a possible D gene (7 bases). V was trimmed by 4 bases and J by 7 bases, leaving 16 bases between them. The length of the CDR3 is 14 residues. Germline assignment: CDR1 MNHEY and CDR2 SMNVEV (reference sequence). CDR3 amino acids: CASSSRGGFVTQYF. The CDR3 bases are TGTGCCAGCAGTTCTAGGGGGGGTTTTGTGACCCAGTACTTC.

Details on this clonotype: This sequence may be a read error, since a much larger clone differs from it by one base. This chain connects TRBV7-2 to TRBJ2-3, with 10 positions matching TRBD1. V lost 5 bases to trimming and J lost 9 bases; unmatched junction nucleotides: 11. Per germline, CDR1 SGHTA and CDR2 FQGNSA. The CDR3 length is 15 residues. The CDR3 loop reads CASSHLMTGGETQYF. DNA for the CDR3: TGTGCCAGCAGCCATCTCATGACAGGGGGCGAGACGCAGTATTTT.

The gene calls are TRBV12-3 or TRBV12-4 and TRBJ2-7, with a weak D call TRBD2 (5 bases). Trimming left V 3 bases short and J 2 bases short, with 8 bases between. The CDR3 runs to 13 residues. DNA for the CDR3: TGTGCCAGCAGTTTGCGGGTCCCCTACGAGCAGTACTTC. This translates into CASSLRVPYEQYF.

This clonotype was detected ten times or more. One end of the junction is discordant with germline, which a read error may explain. The gene calls are TRBV7-6 and TRBJ2-1; 9 bases match TRBD2. From germline, CDR1 is SGHVS and CDR2 FNYEAQ. The CDR3 is made up of 14 amino acids. The CDR3 DNA reads as TGTGCCAGCAGCCTAGCGGGGAGGTACAATGAGCAGTTCTTC. Its translation: CASSLAGRYNEQFF.

This clonotype was found many times. The chain is built from TRBV28 and TRBJ1-5; 9 bases map to TRBD1. V gave up 6 bases and J gave up 7 bases; unmatched junction bases: 7. Germline values: CDR1 MDHEN, CDR2 SYDVKM. The CDR3 contains 14 residues. Here the CDR3 DNA reads TGTGCCAGCAGCTTAGACAGGGGGGTACAGCCCCAGCATTTT. It is translated as CASSLDRGVQPQHF.

The J gene is TRBJ2-2, the V gene TRBV27, with 11 nucleotides matching TRBD2. This CDR3 has 16 amino acids. V lost 4 bases to trimming and J lost 5 bases; unmatched junction nucleotides: 6. Germline loops: CDR1 MNHEY, CDR2 SMNVEV (reference sequence). CDR3 region: CASSSTSGAGTGELFF. DNA for the CDR3: TGTGCCAGCAGTTCGACTAGCGGGGCAGGTACCGGGGAGCTGTTTTTT.

This clonotype was seen only a few times. The chain combines TRBV2 with TRBJ1-1; no firm D call. The CDR3 has 12 amino acids. The ends were cut back, 3 bases at V and 1 base at J, with 3 bases in the middle. From germline, CDR1 is SNHLY and CDR2 FYNNEI. CDR3 sequence: CASSEANTEAFF. The CDR3 DNA is TGTGCCAGCAGTGAGGCGAACACTGAAGCTTTCTTT.

In this sample, this clonotype turned up many times. This sequence joins TRBV7-6 and TRBJ1-5; the D is unclear. Germline lookup yields CDR1 SGHVS and CDR2 FNYEAQ. V was pared by 2 bases and J by 6 bases, with 11 bases between. The CDR3 extends over 14 amino acids. CDR3 protein: CASSLRYTAQPQHF. For the CDR3, the DNA is TGTGCCAGCAGCTTACGCTATACGGCTCAGCCCCAGCATTTT.

This clonotype came up a few times. V gene TRBV28 combines with J gene TRBJ2-7; 8 positions match TRBD1. Germline loops: CDR1 MDHEN, CDR2 SYDVKM. The trim removed 2 bases at V and 6 bases at J, leaving 6 bases unmatched. The CDR3 sequence is 14 residues long. CDR3 amino acids: CASSLGGTGGEQYF. Written as DNA, the CDR3 is TGTGCCAGCAGTTTAGGAGGTACAGGGGGCGAGCAGTACTTC.

This clonotype was recorded only once. The rearrangement uses TRBV4-1 and TRBJ2-4, with D possibly matching TRBD2 (6 bases). The V end lost 1 base, the J end lost 9 bases, and 19 bases lay between the germline ends. The germline V gene encodes CDR1 MGHRA and CDR2 YSYEKL. The CDR3 is made up of 16 amino acids. The CDR3 sequence is CASSQAGTSSSGIQYF. As DNA, the CDR3 is TGCGCCAGCAGCCAAGCTGGGACTTCCTCTTCAGGCATTCAGTACTTC.

The V call is TRBV6-5, the J call TRBJ2-7, with D possibly matching TRBD1 (6 bases). CDR1 and CDR2 (germline): MNHEY, SVGAGI. V was pared by 5 bases and J by 2 bases, with 13 bases between. This CDR3 contains 14 residues. CDR3 nucleotide sequence: TGTGCCAGCAGTGAGCAGGGGCCCCCCTACGAGCAGTACTTC. Its protein product is CASSEQGPPYEQYF.